The T cell receptor (beta chain) described here comes from a study of shared clonotypes between healthy human individuals. Across the whole study: A few men and a couple of women, aged 18 to 49, were donors. Study observations and caveats: Clonotype sharing levels among donors were expected to vary with sequencing depth. Blood alone was sampled, and tissue repertoires likely differ.

All participating donors were Caucasian adults from Nashville, Tennessee. The V segment lost 3 bases and the J segment 0 bases; nucleotides outside the gene matches: 6. The CDR3 spans 16 residues. Germline assignment: CDR1 SGDLS and CDR2 YYNGEE. Method: immunoSEQ multiplex PCR; TCRdb's copy keeps in-frame clones and lacks some. The sample includes approximately 1,500,000 clones, about 98% of them seen just once. As for this clone: The antigen remains undetermined.

The chain uses TRBV9 and TRBJ1-3; 7 bases fit TRBD1. The sequenced sample was naive CD4+ T cells sorted from blood. As to subset: CD45RA+ positively selected. This clonotype was sampled from a man between 25 and 39 years old in good health. The CDR3 DNA is TGTGCCAGCAGCGCGGGGGGACAGCCCTCTGGAAACACCATATATTTT. It translates to CASSAGGQPSGNTIYF. The variable domain in full, completed from reference TRBV9 and TRBJ1-3, reads DSGVTQTPKHLITATGQRVTLRCSPRSGDLSVYWYQQSLDQGLQFLIQYYNGEERAKGNILERFSAQQFPDLHSELNLSSLELGDSALYFCASSAGGQPSGNTIYFGEGSWLTVV.